These T cell receptor beta chains were read from a single sample in a study of cytomegalovirus exposure and HLA in healthy donors. The table came from immunoSEQ multiplex PCR; TCRdb's copy has only in-frame clones and leaves some out. The sample consists of approximately 190,000 clones, 87% of them appearing once. The sequencing input was PBMCs. These receptors all come from a boy aged 2 to 9 in good health and CMV-seronegative. The conserved cysteine and the conserved F or W are not part of the CDR3 here.

TRBV7-2	TRBJ2-2	ASSFLGGTGGELF
TRBV5-4	TRBJ2-3	ASSLPTSGSTDTQY
TRBV14	TRBJ2-7	ASSATGRYEQY
TRBV6-1	TRBJ2-7	ASSAAGLGHYEQY
TRBV19	TRBJ1-2	ASGRGVTNYGYT
TRBV7-9	TRBJ1-3	SISSASGNTIY
TRBV6-1	TRBJ1-4	ASSDWAALVEKLF
TRBV27	TRBJ2-3	ASSSPDTQY
TRBV5-1	.	ASSLVAGGSYEQY
TRBV19	TRBJ1-2	ASSPDRSYGYT
TRBV5-1	TRBJ2-7	ASSREGTVSYEQY
TRBV5-3	TRBJ1-5	ARSLARAGGVGNQPQH
TRBV28	TRBJ1-4	ASTPPGRGLVTNEKLF
TRBV11-3	TRBJ2-7	ASSPGRWNEQY
TRBV7-2	TRBJ1-4	ASSLGQLNEKLF
TRBV7-8	.	ASSLVASYEQY
TRBV30	TRBJ1-6	AWRSGQGSSPLH
TRBV28	TRBJ1-2	ASSSPPGTGGFYGYT
TRBV2	TRBJ1-1	ASSRDRGVEAF
TRBV28	TRBJ2-1	ASTRQDLAYNEQF
TRBV5-1	TRBJ1-6	ASSIGTASNSPLH
TRBV7-9	TRBJ2-5	ASSLDRAQETQY
TRBV4-1	TRBJ2-3	ASSQEPSEADTQY
TRBV5-8	TRBJ1-1	ASSLQGLAEAF
TRBV5-1	TRBJ2-3	ASRERGATIDTQY
TRBV11-2	TRBJ2-7	ASSLDGTGFDEQY
TRBV7-3	TRBJ1-1	ASGEGRHTEAF
TRBV5-6	TRBJ2-1	ASHTAVRDRGINEQF
TRBV14	TRBJ2-7	ASSLLGQRYEQY
TRBV5-4	TRBJ2-1	ASSWDRGNDEQF